Shown below are 28 T cell receptor beta chains from a single sample sequenced in a study of regulatory dendritic cells for organ transplantation. Sorted subsets were CFSE-labeled and cultured approximately 5 days with allogeneic dendritic cells. Sequenced by immunoSEQ multiplex PCR; TCRdb stores in-frame clones only, minus some. The sample includes more than 10,000 clones, roughly 90% of them seen just once. Their recognized antigens are unknown. The sample comprised naive CD8+ T cells from blood cultured with dendritic cells. The subset is: CD45RA+ naive T cells. The source of these receptors is a human donor in good health.

The chain recombines TRBV16 with TRBJ2-4; perhaps TRBD1 as D (6 bases). This CDR3 contains 16 residues. Germline-derived CDR1 and CDR2 are KGHSY and FQNENV. Trimming took 4 bases from V and 7 from J, leaving 20 bases between them. CDR3 coding DNA: TGTGCCAGCAGCCGCGGGCAGACAGGCTTAGGGAACATTCAGTACTTC. Amino acids: CASSRGQTGLGNIQYF. The full variable domain, rest sourced from reference TRBV16 and TRBJ2-4, is GEEVAQTPKHLVRGEGQKAKLYCAPIKGHSYVFWYQQVLKNEFKFLISFQNENVFDETGMPKERFSAKCLPNSPCSLEIQATKLEDSAVYFCASSRGQTGLGNIQYFGAGTRLSVL.

The J gene is TRBJ2-3, the V gene TRBV9, with D possibly matching TRBD1 (5 bases). The CDR3 extends over 16 amino acids. Germline-derived CDR1 and CDR2 are SGDLS and YYNGEE. Trimming cost V 4 bases and J 0 bases, with 15 bases left between them. CDR3 in amino acids: CASSPLPGASTDTQYF. For the CDR3, the DNA is TGTGCCAGCAGCCCACTCCCTGGGGCTAGCACAGATACGCAGTATTTT.

The V and J genes are TRBV25-1 and TRBJ2-6; D gene unclear. The CDR3 consists of 17 residues. Germline CDR1 and CDR2: MGHDK and SYGVNS. Trimming took off 0 bases at V and 0 bases at J, with 9 bases between the two ends. The DNA for the CDR3 is TGTGCCAGCAGTGAATACAGCGTATCCTCTGGGGCCAACGTCCTGACTTTC. This translates into CASSEYSVSSGANVLTF.

The V and J genes are TRBV28 and TRBJ2-7; possibly TRBD1 or TRBD2 for D (5 bases each). V lost 3 bases to trimming and J lost 4 bases, with 19 bases between them. Germline CDR1 reads MDHEN; CDR2 reads SYDVKM. The CDR3 runs 16 residues. In nucleotides, the CDR3 is TGTGCCAGCAGTTTCGTTTCCGGGCATTGGGGGTACGAGCAGTACTTC. Residues: CASSFVSGHWGYEQYF.

The rearrangement uses TRBV28 and TRBJ2-7, with D uncertain. Looked up from germline, CDR1 is MDHEN and CDR2 is SYDVKM. The CDR3 length is 17 residues. Trimming left V 5 bases short and J 0 bases short, with 20 bases between. CDR3 protein: CASSLMVGTEFSYEQYF. The CDR3 DNA sequence: TGTGCCAGCAGTCTTATGGTGGGTACCGAGTTCTCCTACGAGCAGTACTTC.

CDR3 DNA sequence: TGTGCCAGCAGCTTAGGAGTACACAGGCTTGGCACTGAAGCTTTCTTT. Translation gives CASSLGVHRLGTEAFF. This sequence joins TRBV7-9 and TRBJ1-1; D is possibly TRBD1 (5 bases). Germline CDR1 and CDR2: SEHNR and FQNEAQ (reference sequence). The CDR3 loop spans 16 amino acids. V was clipped by 1 base and J by 4 bases, with 16 bases between them.

This clone was found once. The chain recombines TRBV27 with TRBJ1-1; D is unresolved. CDR1 is MNHEY and CDR2 is SMNVEV in the germline V gene (reference sequence). The CDR3 runs 12 residues. V shed 6 bases and J shed 1 base, with 6 bases lying between them. CDR3 region: CASRGGNTEAFF. The CDR3 region has the DNA TGTGCCAGCAGAGGAGGGAACACTGAAGCTTTCTTT.

V gene TRBV30 combines with J gene TRBJ2-1; 11 bases are a match to TRBD2. J gave up 7 bases and V 7 bases, and 6 bases lay outside the gene matches. Germline CDR1 reads GTSNPN; CDR2 reads SVGIG (reference sequence). The CDR3 extends over 13 amino acids. CDR3 sequence: CASTSGRMNEQFF. For the CDR3, the DNA is TGTGCCTCAACTAGCGGGAGAATGAATGAGCAGTTCTTC.

The chain combines TRBV2 with TRBJ2-5, with D maybe TRBD2 (6 bases). CDR3 length equals 17 residues. Germline V gene lookup returns CDR1 SNHLY and CDR2 FYNNEI. The V and J ends lost 8 bases and 1 base respectively, with 23 bases between them. This chain's CDR3 is CASSTFGDWKPQETQYF. CDR3 in DNA: TGTGCCAGCTCTACCTTCGGGGACTGGAAACCCCAAGAGACCCAGTACTTC.

This sequence joins TRBV28 and TRBJ2-3; D is possibly TRBD1 (5 bases). V was pared by 6 bases and J by 4 bases, with 8 bases between. Germline CDR1 is MDHEN and CDR2 is SYDVKM. The CDR3 is made up of 12 amino acids. As DNA, the CDR3 is TGTGCCAGCAGCCGCAGGGCAGATACGCAGTATTTT. Translating it yields CASSRRADTQYF.

This clone was counted a single time. J is TRBJ1-1 and V is TRBV19, with unresolved D. This CDR3 contains 12 residues. Germline CDR1 LNHDA, CDR2 SQIVND (reference sequence). V was pared by 8 bases and J by 10 bases, with 17 bases between. CDR3 nucleotides: TGTGCCAGTCGGGATGATGAGTTTGGAGCTTTCTTT. It yields the protein CASRDDEFGAFF. Using reference TRBV19 and TRBJ1-1 for the parts outside the CDR3, the full variable domain is DGGITQSPKYLFRKEGQNVTLSCEQNLNHDAMYWYRQDPGQGLRLIYYSQIVNDFQKGDIAEGYSVSREKKESFPLTVTSAQKNPTAFYLCASRDDEFGAFFGQGTRLTVV.

This chain links TRBV7-9 with TRBJ1-2; 12 bases fit TRBD1. Trimming took 4 bases from V and 3 from J; bases not matched to a gene: 6. Germline CDR1 and CDR2: SEHNR and FQNEAQ (reference sequence). The CDR3 has 16 residues. DNA for the CDR3: TGTGCCAGCAGCTCGCGGGACAGGGGGCTTGACTATGGCTACACCTTC. The encoded protein is CASSSRDRGLDYGYTF.

This chain joins TRBV13 and TRBJ2-3, with TRBD1 identical over 10 bases. The trim removed 4 bases at V and 2 bases at J, leaving 6 bases unmatched. This CDR3 is built from 16 residues. CDR1 is PRHDT and CDR2 is FYEKMQ in the germline V gene (reference sequence). The CDR3 spells CASSWAGTGVTDTQYF. DNA of the CDR3: TGTGCCAGCAGCTGGGCCGGGACAGGGGTCACAGATACGCAGTATTTT.

The V gene is TRBV27, the J gene TRBJ1-2; weak D call: TRBD1 (5 bases). Trimming shortened V by 5 bases and J by 8 bases, and 21 bases separated the two germline ends. The CDR3 has 15 residues. In germline, CDR1 is MNHEY, CDR2 SMNVEV (reference sequence). The CDR3 region has the DNA TGTGCCAGCAGTCATATCGGTGGGGGGAAGGAGGGCTACACCTTC. Residues: CASSHIGGGKEGYTF.

The chain is built from TRBV9 and TRBJ1-4, with 9 bases aligning to TRBD1. With 0 bases clipped from V and 7 bases from J, the junction kept 1 base outside the gene matches. Germline V gene data show CDR1 as SGDLS and CDR2 as YYNGEE. This CDR3 spans 14 amino acids. CDR3 sequence reads: CASSVGDRAEKLFF. The CDR3 DNA sequence: TGTGCCAGCAGCGTAGGGGACAGGGCTGAAAAACTGTTTTTT.

The rearrangement joins TRBV7-9 to TRBJ2-3; D is unclear. The V gene lost 0 bases and the J gene lost 0 bases, with 10 bases spanning the gap. This CDR3 region has 16 residues. Germline-derived CDR1 and CDR2 are SEHNR and FQNEAQ (reference sequence). The CDR3 coding sequence is TGTGCCAGCAGCTTAGCGAGTCGGTCTAGCACAGATACGCAGTATTTT. Protein: CASSLASRSSTDTQYF. The full variable domain, in which reference TRBV7-9 and TRBJ2-3 provide the parts outside the CDR3, is DTGVSQNPRHKITKRGQNVTFRCDPISEHNRLYWYRQTLGQGPEFLTYFQNEAQLEKSRLLSDRFSAERPKGSFSTLEIQRTEQGDSAMYLCASSLASRSSTDTQYFGPGTRLTVL.

The V gene is TRBV15, the J gene TRBJ2-5; TRBD2 matches at 10 bases. V was pared by 9 bases and J by 2 bases, with 12 bases of the junction left unmatched. This CDR3 has 16 residues. The germline V gene encodes CDR1 LNHNV and CDR2 YYDKDF (reference sequence). CDR3 coding DNA: TGTGCCACGGGGGGGATAGCGGGAGGACGACAAGAGACCCAGTACTTC. The encoded protein is CATGGIAGGRQETQYF.

This clone was seen only a few times. This sequence joins TRBV4-1 and TRBJ1-6; D is unclear. The germline V gene encodes CDR1 MGHRA and CDR2 YSYEKL. V was pared by 0 bases and J by 12 bases, with 15 bases between. CDR3 length equals 15 residues. The CDR3 coding sequence is TGCGCCAGCAGCCAAGAAACGGCCCAAATTGGACCCCTCCACTTT. Amino acid sequence: CASSQETAQIGPLHF.

The V call is TRBV15, the J call TRBJ2-5; 8 bases line up with TRBD1. In germline, CDR1 is LNHNV, CDR2 YYDKDF (reference sequence). V dropped 0 bases and J dropped 7; count of bases not matched to a gene: 13. This CDR3 spans 17 amino acids. The CDR3 coding sequence is TGTGCCACCAGCAGAGATATAATGTCGGGACAGGATGGGACCCAGTACTTC. The encoded protein is CATSRDIMSGQDGTQYF. The entire variable domain, with the rest obtained from reference TRBV15 and TRBJ2-5, is as follows: DAMVIQNPRYQVTQFGKPVTLSCSQTLNHNVMYWYQQKSSQAPKLLFHYYDKDFNNEADTPDNFQSRRPNTSFCFLDIRSPGLGDTAMYLCATSRDIMSGQDGTQYFGPGTRLLVL.

The chain uses TRBV4-3 and TRBJ2-3, with D uncertain. Germline V gene sequence: CDR1 LGHNA, CDR2 YSLEER. This CDR3 is built from 13 residues. V lost 2 bases and J 6 bases, leaving 9 bases between the germline ends. CDR3 nucleotides: TGCGCCAGCAGCCAATCAGCAGGTGATACGCAGTATTTT. Protein sequence: CASSQSAGDTQYF.

The V and J genes are TRBV9 and TRBJ1-1; the D gene is possibly TRBD1 (5 bases). CDR3 size: 13 residues. The ends were cut back, 3 bases at V and 1 base at J, with 7 bases in the middle. From germline, CDR1 is SGDLS and CDR2 YYNGEE. In DNA form, the CDR3 reads TGTGCCAGCAGCGCGGGGGGGAACACTGAAGCTTTCTTT. Translating it yields CASSAGGNTEAFF.

Only a few counts were recorded for this clone. CDR3 loop: CASSLSGVYEQYF. CDR3 nucleotide sequence: TGTGCCAGCAGTTTATCCGGTGTATACGAGCAGTACTTC. This chain connects TRBV27 to TRBJ2-7, with D unclear. The ends were cut back, 0 bases at V and 4 bases at J, with 7 bases in the middle. The germline V gene encodes CDR1 MNHEY and CDR2 SMNVEV (reference sequence). This CDR3 region has 13 residues.

This chain uses TRBV2 with TRBJ2-1; tentative D call: TRBD2 (6 bases). V was trimmed by 4 bases and J by 0 bases, leaving 7 bases between them. The germline V gene encodes CDR1 SNHLY and CDR2 FYNNEI. The length of the CDR3 is 14 residues. CDR3 sequence: CASSVGSSYNEQFF. The CDR3 nucleotides are TGTGCCAGCAGTGTCGGGAGCTCCTACAATGAGCAGTTCTTC.

The V gene is TRBV4-3, the J gene TRBJ2-1; 14 bases agree with TRBD2. Unmatched junction bases numbered 11, after V lost 2 bases and J lost 11 bases. This CDR3 has 17 amino acids. Germline CDR1 reads LGHNA; CDR2 reads YSLEER. CDR3 sequence reads: CASSQLGTSGRRHQQFF. CDR3 bases: TGCGCCAGCAGCCAACTGGGGACTAGCGGGAGACGGCATCAGCAGTTCTTC.

This clone was counted a few times. The rearrangement joins TRBV20-1 to TRBJ1-2; the D is unclear. The V end was cut by 3 bases, the J end by 5 bases, with 4 bases between. The CDR3 extends over 10 amino acids. The V gene's germline CDR1 is DFQATT and CDR2 SNEGSKA (reference sequence). In nucleotides, the CDR3 is TGCAGTGCTAGGGTATATGGCTACACCTTC. It yields the protein CSARVYGYTF.

The V and J genes are TRBV27 and TRBJ2-2; 9 nucleotides line up with TRBD2. The CDR3 has 16 residues. The germline V gene encodes CDR1 MNHEY and CDR2 SMNVEV (reference sequence). The junction had 6 bases not matched to a gene; V was cut back by 3 bases and J by 4 bases. CDR3 residues: CASSFQRGAVTGELFF. The CDR3 DNA follows: TGTGCCAGCAGTTTCCAGCGGGGGGCGGTCACCGGGGAGCTGTTTTTT.

This clone was recorded once. The chain joins TRBV4-2 to TRBJ2-3; TRBD2 agrees at 11 bases. The V gene's germline CDR1 is LGHNA and CDR2 YNFKEQ. CDR3 length: 23 residues. V lost 4 bases and J lost 0; bases outside the gene matches: 24. The CDR3 loop reads CASSPDLQGLAGGWGISTDTQYF. CDR3 coding DNA: TGTGCCAGCAGCCCTGACCTCCAAGGGCTAGCGGGAGGTTGGGGAATTAGCACAGATACGCAGTATTTT.

The V gene is TRBV28, the J gene TRBJ2-3, with TRBD2 as a possible D gene (6 bases). Germline assignment: CDR1 MDHEN and CDR2 SYDVKM. V was shortened by 5 bases and J by 2 bases, with 17 bases between the two germline ends. This CDR3 contains 16 residues. The CDR3 sequence: CASSLLLATSTDTQYF. The DNA for the CDR3 is TGTGCCAGCAGTCTATTACTAGCTACCTCCACAGATACGCAGTATTTT.